This T cell receptor beta chain was retrieved from a study of blood T cell repertoires in COVID-19. Overall study context: Sites across the United States, Italy and Spain contributed samples from acute and convalescent COVID-19.

Method: immunoSEQ multiplex PCR; TCRdb's copy keeps in-frame clones and lacks some. The repertoire has about 100,000 clones, roughly 80% of them found once; the top ten carry roughly 20%. Per germline, CDR1 SNHLY and CDR2 FYNNEI. The CDR3 runs to 11 residues. V lost 8 bases and J 3 bases, leaving 7 bases between the germline ends. Material for sequencing was peripheral blood. This chain connects TRBV2 to TRBJ1-2; unclear D gene. This clonotype was sampled from a man between 65 and 80 years old with active or convalescent COVID-19. The CDR3 DNA reads TGTGCCAGCGGCTCAGACTATGGCTACACCTTC. Translating gives CASGSDYGYTF. The full variable domain, in which reference TRBV2 and TRBJ1-2 provide the parts outside the CDR3, is EPEVTQTPSHQVTQMGQEVILRCVPISNHLYFYWYRQILGQKVEFLVSFYNNEISEKSEIFDDQFSVERPDGSNFTLKIRSTKLEDSAMYFCASGSDYGYTFGSGTRLTVV.